This TCR beta chain comes out of a study of T cell repertoires in cytomegalovirus infection. Study at large: Carrying CMV and the relevant HLA type showed in public TCR beta signatures. Study-wide results and caveats: Cumulated frequencies of public TCR beta families served to identify carriers of CMV plus the relevant HLA.

Deletions cut 0 bases from V and 4 bases from J, with 3 bases between. The CDR3 extends over 12 amino acids. CDR1 is SNHLY, CDR2 FYNNEI, per germline. One entry per CDR3 protein results from TCRdb running MiXCR on the reads. The repertoire holds roughly 320,000 distinct CDR3 sequences, with 9.6% as singletons. Details on this clonotype: Its antigen is unknown.

Sample: PBMCs. The TCR sequence derives from a human donor in good health (CMV status not recorded). Some clones in this sample may be carry-over from other donors' samples. This chain uses TRBV2 with TRBJ1-1; D gene ambiguous. CDR3 bases: TGTGCCAGCAGTGAAGCCGGCACTGAAGCTTTCTTT. It encodes CASSEAGTEAFF. The whole variable domain, filled in from reference TRBV2 and TRBJ1-1, reads EPEVTQTPSHQVTQMGQEVILRCVPISNHLYFYWYRQILGQKVEFLVSFYNNEISEKSEIFDDQFSVERPDGSNFTLKIRSTKLEDSAMYFCASSEAGTEAFFGQGTRLTVV.